The 6 T cell receptor beta chains below come from one sample, sequenced in a study of blood T cell repertoires in COVID-19. TCRdb's copy holds only in-frame clones and misses some; the assay was immunoSEQ multiplex PCR. The table records around 190,000 clones, less than 85% of them present only once. Sample: peripheral blood. The origin of the receptors is a human donor in a cohort sampled during active COVID-19.

This chain links TRBV13 with TRBJ2-7; tentatively, D is TRBD1 (6 bases). Germline V gene data show CDR1 as PRHDT and CDR2 as FYEKMQ (reference sequence). This CDR3 comprises 17 residues. Trimming cost V 6 bases and J 0 bases, with 21 bases left between them. The CDR3 nucleotides are TGTGCCAGCAGTACAAACAGGGTCGTGGGCCTCTCCTACGAGCAGTACTTC. Encoded protein: CASSTNRVVGLSYEQYF.

This chain uses TRBV28 with TRBJ2-2, with 11 positions matching TRBD1. With V trimmed by 3 bases and J by 6 bases, 3 bases remained unmatched. CDR3 length: 15 amino acids. Germline CDR1 and CDR2: MDHEN and SYDVKM. The CDR3 nucleotides are TGTGCCAGCAGTTTTAGGACAGGGGGCTCCGGGGAGCTGTTTTTT. Translation: CASSFRTGGSGELFF.

The CDR3 bases are TGTGCCAGCAGCCCAGCGCGAACTCAGCAGTTCTTC. Protein: CASSPARTQQFF. V usage is TRBV14 and J usage is TRBJ2-1; D unresolved. V was shortened by 4 bases and J by 11 bases, with 12 bases between the two germline ends. Germline loops: CDR1 SGHDN, CDR2 FVKESK. CDR3 length: 12 amino acids.

This chain connects TRBV3-1 (or the pseudogene TRBV3-2) to TRBJ1-2, with a weak D call TRBD1 (6 bases). Looked up from germline, CDR1 is LGHDT and CDR2 is YNNKEL (reference sequence). CDR3 length equals 13 residues. Trimming stripped 2 bases from V and 4 bases from J, with 8 bases between. In DNA form, the CDR3 reads TGTGCCAGCAGCCAAACAGGGATCTATGGCTACACCTTC. Translation gives CASSQTGIYGYTF.

The rearrangement joins TRBV19 to TRBJ2-7; D is unclear. The CDR3 has 14 residues. Trimming took 1 base from V and 4 from J, leaving 11 bases between them. The germline V gene encodes CDR1 LNHDA and CDR2 SQIVND (reference sequence). CDR3 region: CASSIALSGYEQYF. As DNA, the CDR3 is TGTGCCAGTAGTATAGCACTTTCGGGTTACGAGCAGTACTTC.

This clone was seen only once. The J gene is TRBJ1-5, the V gene TRBV18, with D perhaps TRBD1 (5 bases). The germline V gene has CDR1 KGHSH and CDR2 LQKENI. The CDR3 is 14 residues long. The V end was cut by 3 bases, the J end by 4 bases, with 10 bases between. CDR3 nucleotide sequence: TGTGCCAGCTCACCGAGGCAGGGAAATCAGCCCCAGCATTTT. Amino acid sequence: CASSPRQGNQPQHF.